The 7 T cell receptor beta chains below all came from one sample that was sequenced in a study of shared clonotypes between healthy human individuals. The assay was immunoSEQ multiplex PCR, and TCRdb's table has in-frame clones only and misses some. The table includes 110,000 or so clones, approximately 70% detected once. Sample: memory CD8+ T cells sorted from blood. Subset given: CD45RO+ cells pooled with CCR7-negative TemRA cells. These receptors originate from a woman between 25 and 40 years old in good health.

V gene TRBV11-3 combines with J gene TRBJ1-2; no definite D call. The CDR3 is made up of 14 amino acids. Germline CDR1 SGHNT, CDR2 YENEEA. Trimming removed 5 bases from V and 5 bases from J, with 15 bases in between. CDR3 nucleotides: TGTGCCAGCAGCCCCCGAGAGGGTCCGTATGGCTACACCTTC. Its translation: CASSPREGPYGYTF.

The DNA of the CDR3 is TGTGCCAGCAGCTTAGTGACAGGAGGCTACGAGCAGTACTTC. It codes for CASSLVTGGYEQYF. This rearrangement joins TRBV7-9 to TRBJ2-5, with D perhaps TRBD1 (6 bases). The J call may be faulty, since TRBJ2-7 better matches the DNA end. Looked up from germline, CDR1 is SEHNR and CDR2 is FQNEAQ (reference sequence). CDR3 size: 14 residues.

J is TRBJ2-3 and V is TRBV6-1; the D gene is possibly TRBD1 (6 bases). With 5 bases removed from V and 3 bases from J, the gap between germline ends came to 15 bases. The CDR3 contains 15 residues. Per germline, CDR1 MNHNS and CDR2 SASEGT. CDR3 amino acids: CASSLLQGSTDTQYF. Here the CDR3 DNA reads TGTGCCAGCAGTCTCTTACAGGGTTCGACAGATACGCAGTATTTT.

V gene TRBV6-1 combines with J gene TRBJ1-2; weak D call: TRBD1 (5 bases). This CDR3 region has 15 residues. Trimming took off 5 bases at V and 0 bases at J, with 13 bases between the two ends. Germline V CDR1 and CDR2: MNHNS, SASEGT. This CDR3 is CASSSPRGPNYGYTF. The CDR3 DNA follows: TGTGCCAGCAGTTCCCCACGGGGCCCTAACTATGGCTACACCTTC.

This clone was recorded many times. This rearrangement joins TRBV2 to TRBJ2-7; D not certain. Germline CDR1 reads SNHLY; CDR2 reads FYNNEI. Trimming left V 6 bases short and J 3 bases short, with 6 bases between. This CDR3 is 11 amino acids long. This CDR3 is CASSPNYEQYF. The CDR3 DNA reads as TGTGCCAGCAGCCCGAACTACGAGCAGTACTTC.

This sequence joins TRBV9 and TRBJ2-3; 9 bases match TRBD2. The CDR3 loop spans 15 amino acids. Losses at the gene ends were 0 bases for V and 7 bases for J; bases not matched to a gene: 6. CDR1 is SGDLS and CDR2 is YYNGEE in the germline V gene. The DNA for the CDR3 is TGTGCCAGCAGCGTAGGCGGGAGGGCCTCATATACGCAGTATTTT. It is translated as CASSVGGRASYTQYF.

This clone was observed a handful of times. The J gene is TRBJ1-1, the V gene TRBV9, with D possibly being TRBD1 (6 bases). The V end lost 4 bases, the J end lost 3 bases, and 19 bases lay between the germline ends. This CDR3 has 16 amino acids. From germline, CDR1 is SGDLS and CDR2 YYNGEE. CDR3 bases: TGTGCCAGCAGCCAAAACAGGGTTAAGGGGGACACTGAAGCTTTCTTT. Protein: CASSQNRVKGDTEAFF.